This T cell receptor (beta chain) was identified in a study of blood T cell repertoires in COVID-19 (dated by TCRdb to 2018 to 2021). Study-level background: The collaborator samples originated in the United States, Italy and Spain and spanned the acute and convalescent phases of COVID-19. Where available, HLA class I and class II types were taken from metadata supplied by the sample provider and were not determined by assay-based typing. A freely available public database, intended as a resource for researchers studying the immune response to SARS-CoV-2, is where the repertoires were released. The prospective study material was composed of cDNA or gDNA derived from T cells, B-cell-depleted T cells, or PBMCs. The dataset comprised deeply sampled blood TCRbeta repertoires from subjects exposed to, actively infected with, or recovered from COVID-19. A de-identified subject ID, COVID-19 status, age in years and sex were almost always included in the sample metadata. The samples were drawn from two sources: the first 160 participants of the ongoing ImmuneRACE study, and some 1,300 subjects contributed by 6 global collaborators. General study outcomes and caveats: The quantity of clinical and demographic metadata differed by source and by participant and was supplied without curation.

This clone was seen just once. Its antigen is not yet known. Base quality data are lacking; no much larger clone is found one base away. The immunoSEQ Assay, a bias-controlled multiplex PCR, was used to amplify TCRbeta CDR3 regions from genomic DNA. On the authors' methods: Within the assay, amplification of reference gene primers was used to estimate how many nucleated cells each sample contained. Sequence reads were collapsed and filtered to measure the absolute abundance of every unique TCRbeta CDR3 rearrangement. For each sample, productive Simpson clonality was calculated as the square root of Simpson's diversity index over productive rearrangements. Entries here come from immuneACCESS through TCRdb and include only in-frame sequences with V and J called. Some clones fail to appear in such tables; in the studies checked, an unresolved V gene covers under half of the shortfall, and the cause of the remainder is unknown. Clonal size and the V and J genes are those of that table, whereas D and trimming came from the DNA. Recorded for this sample are about 150,000 clones; around 80% of them occurred a single time. Together, the top ten hold roughly 15% of the sample.

Each collaborating institution followed its own protocols to collect whole blood in K2EDTA tubes. For TCRbeta analysis, collaborator samples were shipped as frozen whole blood, as isolated PBMCs, or as DNA extracted from either sample type. The V and J ends are trimmed by 0 bases and 5 bases, leaving 22 bases between them. Inclusive of the bounding cysteine and phenylalanine, the CDR3 is 18 residues long. Kept here is only the CDR3 DNA, which spans 54 bases and is read in frame from base 1. The germline V gene (reference sequence) supplies CDR1 LNHNV and CDR2 YYDKDF. The receptor's source is a human donor with acute or convalescent COVID-19. The donor label of this sample is uncertain. The sequence links TRBV15 to TRBJ1-2; a tentative D call is TRBD1 (6 bases match). The material sequenced was peripheral blood. CDR3 region: CATSRDLVAGIQGYGYTF. The bases are TGTGCCACCAGCAGAGATCTCGTTGCAGGGATTCAGGGGTATGGCTACACCTTC.